A single sample gave rise to the 20 T cell receptor beta chains below, sequenced in a study of blood T cell repertoires in COVID-19. Produced via immunoSEQ multiplex PCR; TCRdb's table is partial and in-frame only. The sample shows approximately 140,000 clones, 84% of them seen only once. The sample was PBMCs or T cells enriched from blood (not recorded which). Receptors were obtained from a woman aged 50 to 60 with acute COVID-19.

This chain uses TRBV30 with TRBJ1-3, with D maybe TRBD1 (5 bases). Germline CDR1 GTSNPN, CDR2 SVGIG (reference sequence). The length of the CDR3 is 14 residues. The ends were cut back, 1 base at V and 0 bases at J, with 7 bases in the middle. In nucleotides, the CDR3 is TGTGCCTGGAGTGAGACAGCCTCTGGAAACACCATATATTTT. Protein product: CAWSETASGNTIYF.

The chain couples TRBV28 to TRBJ2-1, with TRBD2 matching over 8 bases. The V gene end was trimmed by 6 bases and the J gene end by 7 bases; junction bases not matched to a gene: 11. The CDR3 length is 15 residues. CDR1 and CDR2 (germline): MDHEN, SYDVKM. CDR3 in DNA: TGTGCCAGCAGCCGTCCGGGACTAGAGGTTAATGAGCAGTTCTTC. It yields the protein CASSRPGLEVNEQFF.

The chain joins TRBV5-1 to TRBJ2-1, with 8 bases aligning to TRBD2. V gave up 4 bases and J gave up 6 bases; unmatched junction bases: 6. Germline V lookup: CDR1 SGHRS, CDR2 YFSETQ. The CDR3 runs 14 residues. In nucleotides, the CDR3 is TGCGCCAGCAGCCTAACTAGCGGTTTCAATGAGCAGTTCTTC. This translates into CASSLTSGFNEQFF.

The genes are TRBV2 and TRBJ1-6, with 10 bases identical to TRBD1. Trimming cost V 3 bases and J 9 bases; bases outside gene matches: 8. The CDR3 contains 16 residues. Germline V gene data show CDR1 as SNHLY and CDR2 as FYNNEI. CDR3 coding DNA: TGTGCCAGCAGTGATCCGACAGGGGGCGGCAGTTCACCCCTCCACTTT. Translation gives CASSDPTGGGSSPLHF.

The J gene is TRBJ2-5, the V gene TRBV4-3, with TRBD2 identical over 7 bases. The V segment lost 4 bases and the J segment 1 base; nucleotides outside the gene matches: 15. Germline V gene data show CDR1 as LGHNA and CDR2 as YSLEER. The length of the CDR3 is 18 residues. The CDR3 region has the DNA TGCGCCAGCAGCCCGCAACCCCCGGGGAGGGAGGGCCAAGAGACCCAGTACTTC. This sequence encodes CASSPQPPGREGQETQYF.

The V call is TRBV7-9, the J call TRBJ1-2, with TRBD1 matching 8 bases. Per germline, CDR1 SEHNR and CDR2 FQNEAQ (reference sequence). V was clipped by 9 bases and J by 3 bases; unmatched bases: 3. The CDR3 contains 12 residues. The CDR3 region is CASTTGDYGYTF. The CDR3, as DNA: TGTGCCAGTACGACAGGGGACTATGGCTACACCTTC.

This clone was found a few times. The genes are TRBV7-8 and TRBJ2-1, with 8 bases aligning to TRBD2. Germline CDR1 reads SGHVS; CDR2 reads FQNEAQ. V lost 4 bases, J lost 4 bases, and 15 bases stayed unmatched. CDR3 length equals 18 residues. The CDR3 spells CASSYTLAGAVTYNEQFF. The CDR3 nucleotides read TGTGCCAGCAGCTATACGCTAGCGGGCGCGGTCACATACAATGAGCAGTTCTTC.

J is TRBJ2-3 and V is TRBV9; 8 nucleotides align to TRBD1. V dropped 3 bases and J dropped 9; count of bases not matched to a gene: 15. The V gene's germline CDR1 is SGDLS and CDR2 YYNGEE. This CDR3 comprises 16 residues. CDR3 residues: CASSARTGSEGWTQYF. In DNA form, the CDR3 reads TGTGCCAGCAGCGCCCGGACAGGGAGTGAGGGTTGGACGCAGTATTTT.

The chain couples TRBV15 to TRBJ1-2; 7 nucleotides agree with TRBD1. CDR1 is LNHNV, CDR2 YYDKDF, per germline (reference sequence). The CDR3 consists of 14 residues. Trimming removed 4 bases from V and 8 bases from J; junction bases left unmatched: 10. The DNA of the CDR3 is TGTGCCACCAGCACCCGTGGGACAGTCCGCGGCTACACCTTC. Translated, it gives CATSTRGTVRGYTF.

This clone has more than one count but fewer than ten. The V and J genes are TRBV29-1 and TRBJ1-1, with a weak D call TRBD1 (6 bases). CDR3 length equals 15 residues. Germline-derived CDR1 and CDR2 are SQVTM and ANQGSEA. Trimming left V 3 bases short and J 7 bases short, with 21 bases between. CDR3 in DNA: TGCAGCGTTGAGGGGTCGACAGGCCGAACGGTTGAAGCTTTCTTT. Its protein is CSVEGSTGRTVEAFF. Using reference TRBV29-1 and TRBJ1-1 for the parts outside the CDR3, the full variable domain is SAVISQKPSRDICQRGTSLTIQCQVDSQVTMMFWYRQQPGQSLTLIATANQGSEATYESGFVIDKFPISRPNLTFSTLTVSNMSPEDSSIYLCSVEGSTGRTVEAFFGQGTRLTVV.

This chain joins TRBV7-9 and TRBJ2-1, with 8 nucleotides matching TRBD2. CDR3 length equals 13 residues. CDR1 and CDR2 from the germline V gene are SEHNR and FQNEAQ (reference sequence). Unmatched junction bases numbered 1, after V lost 3 bases and J lost 6 bases. Written as DNA, the CDR3 is TGTGCCAGCAGCTTGGCGGGAGGCAATGAGCAGTTCTTC. It specifies CASSLAGGNEQFF.

This sequence joins TRBV11-2 and TRBJ2-4; 16 positions agree with TRBD2. Germline CDR1 reads SGHAT; CDR2 reads FQNNGV. V lost 5 bases to trimming and J lost 3 bases; unmatched junction nucleotides: 10. The length of the CDR3 is 19 residues. CDR3 nucleotide sequence: TGTGCCAGCAGCGGAGGGACTAGCGGGAGGGAGGTGGTCAAAAACATTCAGTACTTC. Its translation: CASSGGTSGREVVKNIQYF.

The chain is built from TRBV7-2 and TRBJ2-7, with D possibly being TRBD2 (6 bases). Trimming stripped 5 bases from V and 6 bases from J, with 23 bases between. CDR1 is SGHTA and CDR2 is FQGNSA in the germline V gene. The length of the CDR3 is 16 residues. The CDR3 protein is CASSQPTTGDGSEQYF. CDR3 nucleotides: TGTGCCAGCAGCCAACCCACGACGGGGGACGGGTCCGAGCAGTACTTC.

The chain combines TRBV20-1 with TRBJ2-1; perhaps TRBD2 as D (6 bases). The CDR3 is 21 residues long. V was trimmed by 3 bases and J by 4 bases, leaving 34 bases between them. Germline V gene data show CDR1 as DFQATT and CDR2 as SNEGSKA (reference sequence). This chain's CDR3 is CSASFYLVSALLRGYYNEQFF. CDR3 in DNA: TGCAGTGCTAGTTTTTACCTTGTATCGGCTTTGTTGCGGGGTTATTACAATGAGCAGTTCTTC.

This clone was detected only a few times. The CDR3 is CASRRQGLYNSPLHF. The CDR3 DNA sequence: TGTGCCAGCAGGCGACAGGGGCTATATAATTCACCCCTCCACTTT. The rearrangement joins TRBV3-1 (or the pseudogene TRBV3-2) to TRBJ1-6; TRBD1 matches 8 bases. The CDR3 covers 15 residues. J gave up 4 bases and V 6 bases, and 5 bases lay outside the gene matches. Germline loops: CDR1 LGHDT, CDR2 YNNKEL (reference sequence).

The V and J genes are TRBV6-2 or TRBV6-3 and TRBJ2-1, with a tentative D call TRBD2 (6 bases). CDR3 length: 15 residues. The V end lost 3 bases, the J end lost 6 bases, and 15 bases lay between the germline ends. Germline V gene lookup returns CDR1 MNHEY and CDR2 SVGEGT. The CDR3 region has the DNA TGTGCCAGCAGTTATAGCGGAGGAAGGAGCAATGAGCAGTTCTTC. It translates to CASSYSGGRSNEQFF.

The gene calls are TRBV7-9 and TRBJ1-2; D perhaps matches TRBD1 (5 bases). This CDR3 comprises 13 residues. V was shortened by 5 bases and J by 7 bases, with 14 bases between the two germline ends. Germline CDR1 and CDR2: SEHNR and FQNEAQ (reference sequence). The CDR3 spells CASSPGAGRGYTF. The CDR3 DNA is TGTGCCAGCAGCCCTGGGGCCGGCCGTGGCTACACCTTC.

This chain joins TRBV6-2 or TRBV6-3 and TRBJ2-1; TRBD1 agrees at 8 bases. Germline CDR1 is MNHEY and CDR2 is SVGEGT. The V segment lost 6 bases and the J segment 12 bases; nucleotides outside the gene matches: 4. This CDR3 has 11 amino acids. DNA for the CDR3: TGTGCCAGCAGCCCCGACAGGGGGCAGTTCTTC. Its translation: CASSPDRGQFF.

The chain joins TRBV20-1 to TRBJ2-7, with D perhaps TRBD2 (5 bases). The V end lost 6 bases, the J end lost 7 bases, and 10 bases lay between the germline ends. The CDR3 loop spans 10 amino acids. Germline V gene sequence: CDR1 DFQATT, CDR2 SNEGSKA (reference sequence). The CDR3 coding sequence is TGCAGTGCCGCTGGGGAGGAGCAGTACTTC. This gives the protein CSAAGEEQYF.

The V and J genes are TRBV19 and TRBJ2-1, with D tentatively TRBD2 (5 bases). The germline V and J ends were trimmed by 5 bases and 3 bases, with 8 bases remaining between them. Germline V gene lookup returns CDR1 LNHDA and CDR2 SQIVND (reference sequence). This CDR3 is 13 amino acids long. The CDR3 DNA reads TGTGCCAGTAGTCCTAGCCTCTACAATGAGCAGTTCTTC. It is translated as CASSPSLYNEQFF.